The sequence of this TCR beta chain was determined in a study of blood T cell repertoires in COVID-19. The overall study: Some COVID-19 samples were acute and others convalescent; all came from the United States, Italy and Spain. From T cells, B-cell-depleted T cells, or PBMCs came the material, which was cDNA or gDNA.

The V segment lost 6 bases and the J segment 8 bases; nucleotides outside the gene matches: 7. The CDR3 length is 14 residues. Germline V lookup: CDR1 MDHEN, CDR2 SYDVKM. Per the study methods: For nucleated cells, counts were estimated from reference gene primer amplification. Here immunoSEQ multiplex PCR was the method, and the copy in TCRdb shows in-frame clones only, minus some. V and J calls and clone size are those listed in that table; D and trimming were worked out from the DNA. The sample has about 40,000 clones, approximately 89% seen once. The specimen sequenced was peripheral blood. The sequence derives from a woman in her 70s with acute or convalescent COVID-19. The rearrangement uses TRBV28 and TRBJ1-4; 9 bases fit TRBD1. DNA for the CDR3: TGTGCCAGCAGCAGGACAGGGGAGAGGGAAAAACTGTTTTTT. As protein: CASSRTGEREKLFF. Based on the CDR3 plus reference TRBV28 and TRBJ1-4, the full variable domain is DVKVTQSSRYLVKRTGEKVFLECVQDMDHENMFWYRQDPGLGLRLIYFSYDVKMKEKGDIPEGYSVSREKKERFSLILESASTNQTSMYLCASSRTGEREKLFFGSGTQLSVL.